A selection of T cell receptor beta chains follows, all from one sample in a study of cytomegalovirus exposure and HLA in healthy donors. Sequencing was performed with immunoSEQ multiplex PCR; in TCRdb, only in-frame clones are kept and a portion is missing. Of over 90,000 clones detected, 77% appear once; the ten largest clones hold 8.5% to 10%. The sequenced sample was PBMCs. The origin of the receptors is a male donor in good health and CMV-seropositive. Both conserved end residues are part of each CDR3. D genes are given only for firm matches. Clone size is not always given. Where it is, it says once, few, many or a class for expanded clones.

D	size	V	J	CDR3	DNA
TRBD2	.	TRBV4-2	TRBJ2-5	CASSQAGLLAGGWETQYF	TGTGCCAGCAGCCAAGCCGGATTACTAGCGGGAGGGTGGGAGACCCAGTACTTC
.	.	TRBV29-1	TRBJ2-7	CSVRLAGYEQYF	TGCAGCGTCCGCTTGGCAGGGTACGAGCAGTACTTC
.	.	TRBV7-2	TRBJ2-3	CASSLEGLDTQYF	TGTGCCAGCAGCTTAGAGGGGTTGGATACGCAGTATTTT
.	.	TRBV9	TRBJ2-5	CASSVSSGTFQETQYF	TGTGCCAGCAGCGTCAGTTCAGGGACATTCCAAGAGACCCAGTACTTC
TRBD1	.	TRBV6-4	TRBJ2-3	CASSDSGGADTQYF	TGTGCCAGCAGTGACTCAGGGGGCGCAGATACGCAGTATTTT
TRBD1	once	TRBV9	TRBJ2-6	CASYPDRASGANVLTF	TGTGCCAGCTATCCGGACAGGGCATCTGGGGCCAACGTCCTGACTTTC
.	.	TRBV6-1	TRBJ2-5	CASSETTTQYF	TGTGCCAGCAGTGAAACAACGACCCAGTACTTC
.	.	TRBV7-6	TRBJ1-1	CASSWRLSTEAFF	TGTGCCAGCAGCTGGAGACTGAGCACTGAAGCTTTCTTT
TRBD1	once	TRBV7-2	TRBJ2-1	CASSSQGAYNEQFF	TGTGCCAGCAGCTCGCAGGGGGCGTACAATGAGCAGTTCTTC
TRBD1	few	TRBV5-1	TRBJ2-1	CASSLRTGTGNEQFF	TGCGCCAGCAGCTTGAGGACAGGGACCGGCAATGAGCAGTTCTTC
.	.	TRBV30	TRBJ2-1	CAWSVRRVYNEQFF	TGTGCCTGGAGTGTACGGAGGGTCTACAATGAGCAGTTCTTC
.	.	TRBV7-2	TRBJ1-2	CASSLSGGNYGYTF	TGTGCCAGCAGCTTAAGCGGGGGCAACTATGGCTACACCTTC
.	.	TRBV11-2	TRBJ2-5	CASSRIQGGGTETQYF	TGTGCCAGCAGCCGCATACAGGGTGGGGGTACTGAGACCCAGTACTTC
TRBD2	once	TRBV7-9	TRBJ2-7	CASSFRAGGPYEQYF	TGTGCCAGCAGCTTCAGAGCGGGAGGGCCTTACGAGCAGTACTTC
.	.	TRBV12-1	TRBJ1-2	CASSFKSAGGPYGYTF	TGTGCCAGCAGCTTTAAGTCGGCAGGGGGCCCCTATGGCTACACCTTC
TRBD2	few	TRBV13	TRBJ2-2	CASSSTSRTNTGELFF	TGTGCCAGCAGCTCGACTAGCAGAACGAACACCGGGGAGCTGTTTTTT
.	.	TRBV6-1	TRBJ2-5	CASSEPGTLQETQYF	TGTGCCAGCAGTGAACCGGGGACTCTCCAAGAGACCCAGTACTTC
TRBD2	few	TRBV28	TRBJ2-1	CASSASSSGRYNEQFF	TGTGCCAGCAGTGCCTCCTCTAGCGGGAGGTACAATGAGCAGTTCTTC
.	.	TRBV28	TRBJ2-5	CASGTGIREETQYF	TGTGCCAGCGGAACAGGGATACGAGAAGAGACCCAGTACTTC
.	.	TRBV27	TRBJ2-3	CASMGHYTDTQYF	TGTGCCAGCATGGGGCATTACACAGATACGCAGTATTTT
.	.	TRBV6-5	TRBJ1-1	CASNRQMNTEAFF	TGTGCCAGCAATCGACAGATGAACACTGAAGCTTTCTTT
.	.	TRBV29-1	TRBJ2-1	CSVDRGFEQFF	TGCAGCGTTGACAGGGGTTTTGAGCAGTTCTTC
TRBD1	once	TRBV19	TRBJ1-5	CASSMGRGRDQPQHF	TGTGCCAGTAGTATGGGCAGGGGGAGAGATCAGCCCCAGCATTTT
.	.	TRBV18	TRBJ2-2	CASLGGDAGELFF	TGTGCCAGTTTAGGGGGAGACGCCGGGGAGCTGTTTTTT
TRBD2	.	TRBV7-8	TRBJ2-5	CASSRSVAGGQETQYF	TGTGCCAGCAGCCGGTCGGTAGCGGGAGGCCAAGAGACCCAGTACTTC
TRBD2	.	TRBV7-9	TRBJ2-1	CASSPDVTRLAGILHEQFF	TGTGCCAGCAGCCCCGACGTGACCCGACTAGCTGGCATTTTACATGAGCAGTTCTTC
TRBD1	.	TRBV6-5	TRBJ2-5	CASSSYRGQKTQYF	TGTGCCAGCAGTTCCTACAGGGGGCAGAAGACCCAGTACTTC
TRBD1	.	TRBV6-1	TRBJ2-5	CASSGHRGGKETQYF	TGTGCCAGCAGTGGACACAGGGGTGGGAAAGAGACCCAGTACTTC
TRBD1	once	TRBV14	TRBJ1-2	CASSQDSRGNYGYTF	TGTGCCAGCAGCCAAGATAGCAGGGGGAACTATGGCTACACCTTC
TRBD2	.	TRBV4-2	TRBJ2-7	CASSPLGSSGSYEQYF	TGTGCCAGCAGCCCACTTGGGTCTAGCGGATCCTACGAGCAGTACTTC
.	.	TRBV2	TRBJ2-3	CASKTMARDTQYF	TGTGCCAGCAAGACTATGGCTCGGGATACGCAGTATTTT